This T cell receptor beta chain was found in a study of cytomegalovirus exposure and HLA in healthy donors. This clone was observed once. The CDR3 sequence is 16 residues long. Unmatched junction bases numbered 10, after V lost 4 bases and J lost 4 bases. Germline values: CDR1 MGHRA, CDR2 YSYEKL. The PCR employed 60 Vbeta primers together with 13 Jbeta primers. Assay used: immunoSEQ multiplex PCR; TCRdb lists only in-frame clones, some missing. This table holds around 130,000 clones, around 77% found once. The chain recombines TRBV4-1 with TRBJ1-2; 9 bases match TRBD1. Sample: PBMCs. The TCR originated in a man under 40 in good health and CMV-seronegative. CDR3 protein: CASSPPTGGEGYGYTF. The CDR3 coding sequence is TGCGCCAGCAGCCCTCCAACAGGGGGCGAAGGCTATGGCTACACCTTC.